Listed below are T cell receptor beta chains from one sample, sequenced in a study of T cell responses to AZD1222 COVID-19 vaccine. Using immunoSEQ multiplex PCR, the repertoire was profiled, and TCRdb retains in-frame clones only, with some absent. Of roughly 180,000 clones listed, around 94% are singletons. This specimen consisted of peripheral blood, obtained 28 days after the second AZD1222 dose. The receptors derive from an adult who received the AZD1222 COVID-19 vaccine. CDR3s include the opening cysteine and the closing phenylalanine or tryptophan. The D gene is left open where the match is weak. Only some rows state a clone size, as once, few, many or a class for expanded clones.

12,TRBJ2-7,NA,NA,TRBV7-2,TGTGCCAGCAGCACCAGCTCCTACGAGCAGTACTTC,CASSTSSYEQYF
13,TRBJ1-1,NA,NA,TRBV6-5,TGTGCCAGCAGTTACTTGACCGTGCCTGAAGCTTTCTTT,CASSYLTVPEAFF
14,TRBJ2-2,NA,TRBD2,TRBV19,TGTGCCAGTAGTACTAGCGGGAACACCGGGGAGCTGTTTTTT,CASSTSGNTGELFF
13,TRBJ1-1,few,NA,TRBV6-4,TGTGCCAGCAGTGAGGGGGCGAACACTGAAGCTTTCTTT,CASSEGANTEAFF
16,TRBJ1-1,NA,NA,TRBV7-2,TGTGCCAGCAGCTTTGGTCCCGGGGCCGAGAACACTGAAGCTTTCTTT,CASSFGPGAENTEAFF
18,TRBJ1-2,NA,TRBD1,TRBV18,TGTGCCAGCTCACTTTCACCGTCGGGACAGGGTTCCCGCTATGGCTACACCTTC,CASSLSPSGQGSRYGYTF
12,TRBJ1-4,NA,NA,TRBV24-1,TGTGCCACCAGTGATTTCGGGGGGACACTGTTTTTT,CATSDFGGTLFF
17,TRBJ2-6,NA,NA,TRBV28,TGTGCCAGCCTCGGGGGCAGGGGGTTCTCTGGGGCCAACGTCCTGACTTTC,CASLGGRGFSGANVLTF
15,TRBJ2-1,NA,NA,TRBV6-5,TGTGCCAGCAGTTACTCCCGAACTAGATACAATGAGCAGTTCTTC,CASSYSRTRYNEQFF
13,TRBJ2-2,NA,TRBD2,TRBV7-9,TGTGCCAGCCGCGGGGGACTCACCGGGGAGCTGTTTTTT,CASRGGLTGELFF
17,TRBJ2-2,NA,TRBD2,TRBV7-2,TGTGCCAGCAGCTGGTGGTACCGGGGGGGCTTAGCCGGGGAGCTGTTTTTT,CASSWWYRGGLAGELFF
13,TRBJ2-7,NA,NA,TRBV2,TGTGCCAGCCGATTGGGGAGCTCCTACGAGCAGTACTTC,CASRLGSSYEQYF
14,TRBJ2-7,NA,TRBD1,TRBV4-3,TGCGCCAGCTGCGGGGACAGGGGTAGGGACGAGCAGTACTTC,CASCGDRGRDEQYF
18,TRBJ2-5,once,NA,TRBV7-6,TGTGCCAGCAGCTTAGGATTGGGGGCGGGGATGGTAGCGGAGACCCAGTACTTC,CASSLGLGAGMVAETQYF
11,TRBJ1-1,NA,NA,TRBV6-6,TGTGCCAGCATGGGTAACACTGAAGCTTTCTTT,CASMGNTEAFF
14,TRBJ2-2,NA,TRBD1,TRBV11-2,TGTGCCTCGTCCCGGACAGGGGGAACCGGGGAGCTGTTTTTT,CASSRTGGTGELFF
15,TRBJ2-1,once,NA,TRBV5-5,TGTGCCAGCAGCTTTCTCGGGGAGTCCTACAATGAGCAGTTCTTC,CASSFLGESYNEQFF
11,TRBJ1-2,NA,NA,TRBV29-1,TGCAGCGTTGAAGGGGGCTATGGCTACACCTTC,CSVEGGYGYTF
13,TRBJ2-5,NA,NA,TRBV5-1,TGCGCCAGCAATGGGGGGCACCAAGAGACCCAGTACTTC,CASNGGHQETQYF
15,TRBJ1-6,NA,NA,TRBV2,TGTGCCAGCAGTGTGGTTGACAGACATAATTCACCCCTCCACTTT,CASSVVDRHNSPLHF
16,TRBJ2-5,NA,TRBD1,TRBV7-2,TGTGCCAGCGGACGTACCTGGGGACAGGGGACAGAGACCCAGTACTTC,CASGRTWGQGTETQYF
16,TRBJ2-3,NA,NA,TRBV4-1,TGCGCCAGCACCCAAGATTGGCCCGCCACTGCAGATACGCAGTATTTT,CASTQDWPATADTQYF
14,TRBJ1-1,NA,NA,TRBV6-5,TGTGCCAGCAGTTCCCCAGCACTGAACACTGAAGCTTTCTTT,CASSSPALNTEAFF
17,TRBJ1-4,NA,TRBD1,TRBV28,TGTGCCAGCAGTTTCAACAGGGGGGGTGCAACTAATGAAAAACTGTTTTTT,CASSFNRGGATNEKLFF
15,TRBJ2-1,NA,NA,TRBV6-5,TGTGCCAGCACCTCGGGGCCTCTCGAATACAATGAGCAGTTCTTC,CASTSGPLEYNEQFF
12,TRBJ2-3,NA,NA,TRBV12-3/TRBV12-4,TGTGCCAGCAGTCCTTCGGGCGATACGCAGTATTTT,CASSPSGDTQYF
15,TRBJ1-1,once,TRBD1,TRBV6-5,TGTGCCAGCATCAAAGGGACAGGGGGCCGAACTGAAGCTTTCTTT,CASIKGTGGRTEAFF
16,TRBJ2-7,NA,TRBD2,TRBV9,TGTGCCAGCAGCCTGGGGACTAGCGGGAGGAACCACGAGCAGTACTTC,CASSLGTSGRNHEQYF
16,TRBJ2-3,NA,TRBD2,TRBV6-4,TGTGCCAGCAGTGACTTAGCGGGAGGGAGCACAGATACGCAGTATTTT,CASSDLAGGSTDTQYF
14,TRBJ1-4,NA,NA,TRBV7-2,TGTGCCAGCAGCTTAGGGGGTGTGAATGAAAAACTGTTTTTT,CASSLGGVNEKLFF
15,TRBJ1-5,NA,NA,TRBV10-3,TGTGCCATCAGTGATAACGCAGGACCCAATCAGCCCCAGCATTTT,CAISDNAGPNQPQHF
15,TRBJ1-1,NA,NA,TRBV27,TGTGCCAGCAGTTTATCGGGGCCAGGGCGGGCTGAAGCTTTCTTT,CASSLSGPGRAEAFF
17,TRBJ1-2,NA,TRBD1,TRBV7-8,TGTGCCAGCAGCTTAGGGACAGGGGAGGATAATAACTATGGCTACACCTTC,CASSLGTGEDNNYGYTF
15,TRBJ2-1,NA,NA,TRBV6-6,TGTGCCAGCAGTCCTCCCGGGACTTTGGGCAATGAGCAGTTCTTC,CASSPPGTLGNEQFF
13,TRBJ1-6,NA,TRBD1,TRBV3-1/TRBV3-2,TGTGCCAGCAGCACGGGACAGAATTCACCCCTCCACTTT,CASSTGQNSPLHF
15,TRBJ2-7,NA,NA,TRBV9,TGTGCCAGCAGCGTAGGGGACACCCCCTCCTACGAGCAGTACTTC,CASSVGDTPSYEQYF
14,TRBJ1-2,NA,TRBD1,TRBV27,TGTGCCAGCAGTTTGGGACAGGGGTACTATGGCTACACCTTC,CASSLGQGYYGYTF
14,TRBJ2-7,few,TRBD2,TRBV7-9,TGTGCCAGCAGCTCGGGACTAGCAGATTACGAGCAGTACTTC,CASSSGLADYEQYF
13,TRBJ1-1,NA,NA,TRBV6-1,TGTGCCAGCAGTGAAGCGGGGGCCACTGAAGCTTTCTTT,CASSEAGATEAFF
15,TRBJ2-3,NA,NA,TRBV27,TGTGCCAGCCACCACTATGGAGAAAACACAGATACGCAGTATTTT,CASHHYGENTDTQYF
15,TRBJ1-4,NA,NA,TRBV27,TGTGCCAGCAGTGCCACAGCCCGGAGGAGTGAAAAACTGTTTTTT,CASSATARRSEKLFF
14,TRBJ1-1,NA,TRBD1,TRBV19,TGTGCCAGCACATTGGACAGGCTGAACACTGAAGCTTTCTTT,CASTLDRLNTEAFF
13,TRBJ2-2,NA,NA,TRBV7-2,TGTGCCAGCAGCTGGGAGAACACCGGGGAGCTGTTTTTT,CASSWENTGELFF
14,TRBJ1-4,NA,TRBD1,TRBV7-9,TGTGCCAGCAGCACACAGGGGACAGCTGAAAAACTGTTTTTT,CASSTQGTAEKLFF
15,TRBJ2-1,once,NA,TRBV3-1/TRBV3-2,TGTGCCAGCAGCCGTCCCCTAGCGAACGGCGATGAGCAGTTCTTC,CASSRPLANGDEQFF
16,TRBJ1-4,NA,TRBD1,TRBV7-2,TGTGCCAGCAGCCATGTTTTCGGACAGGGGAATGAAAAACTGTTTTTT,CASSHVFGQGNEKLFF
12,TRBJ1-1,NA,NA,TRBV27,TGTGCCAGCAGTTTACCAGGGGCAGAAGCTTTCTTT,CASSLPGAEAFF
12,TRBJ2-3,NA,NA,TRBV6-5,TGTGCCAGCTGGAGGGGGCCAGATACGCAGTATTTT,CASWRGPDTQYF
15,TRBJ2-7,NA,NA,TRBV5-1,TGCGCCAGCAGCTTGGACGGACCAGCTATGTACGAGCAGTACTTC,CASSLDGPAMYEQYF
13,TRBJ1-1,NA,NA,TRBV11-3,TGTGCCAGCAGCTTACCGGGAGACACTGAAGCTTTCTTT,CASSLPGDTEAFF
13,TRBJ1-1,NA,NA,TRBV28,TGTGCCAGCAGTAACGCAGGGAACACTGAAGCTTTCTTT,CASSNAGNTEAFF
15,TRBJ2-2,NA,TRBD2,TRBV5-8,TGTGCCAGCAGCCGACTAGCGGGAGGTACCGGGGAGCTGTTTTTT,CASSRLAGGTGELFF
13,TRBJ1-2,NA,NA,TRBV28,TGTGCCAGCAGTTTACTATCTCTCTATGGCTACACCTTC,CASSLLSLYGYTF
11,TRBJ2-5,NA,NA,TRBV29-1,TGCAGCGTTCTACGTCAAGAGACCCAGTACTTC,CSVLRQETQYF
13,TRBJ1-5,NA,NA,TRBV7-9,TGTGCCAGCAGCCTTAATAGCAATCAGCCCCAGCATTTT,CASSLNSNQPQHF
13,TRBJ1-1,NA,NA,TRBV28,TGTGCCAGCACCTTAGCGGTGGGCACTGAAGCTTTCTTT,CASTLAVGTEAFF
14,TRBJ1-1,NA,NA,TRBV7-9,TGTGCCAGCAGCCTACAGACAACGACGCCTGAAGCTTTCTTT,CASSLQTTTPEAFF